This TCR beta chain was retrieved from a study of cytomegalovirus exposure and HLA in healthy donors. Sequencing was performed with immunoSEQ multiplex PCR; in TCRdb, only in-frame clones are kept and a portion is missing. The data hold roughly 120,000 clones, with roughly 90% observed a single time. The length of the CDR3 is 15 residues. Between the trimmed V and J ends, which lost 4 bases and 4 bases, there was a span of 14 bases. Looked up from germline, CDR1 is LNHNV and CDR2 is YYDKDF (reference sequence). This rearrangement joins TRBV15 to TRBJ2-1; tentative D call: TRBD2 (7 bases). The sample was PBMCs. This TCR was sampled from a young woman in good health and CMV-seropositive. The CDR3 sequence: CATSIDKGGYNEQFF. In DNA, the CDR3 is TGTGCCACCAGCATCGACAAGGGGGGGTACAATGAGCAGTTCTTC.